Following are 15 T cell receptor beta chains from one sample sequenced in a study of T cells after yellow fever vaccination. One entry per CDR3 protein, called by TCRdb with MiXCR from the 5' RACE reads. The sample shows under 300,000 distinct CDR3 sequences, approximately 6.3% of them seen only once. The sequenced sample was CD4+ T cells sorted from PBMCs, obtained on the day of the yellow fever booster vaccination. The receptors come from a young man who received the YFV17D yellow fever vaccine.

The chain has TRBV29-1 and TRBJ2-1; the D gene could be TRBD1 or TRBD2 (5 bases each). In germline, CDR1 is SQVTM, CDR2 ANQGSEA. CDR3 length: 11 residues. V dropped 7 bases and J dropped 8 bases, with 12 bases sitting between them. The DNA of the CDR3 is TGCAGCGCGGACAAGAGGGATGAGCAGTTCTTC. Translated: CSADKRDEQFF.

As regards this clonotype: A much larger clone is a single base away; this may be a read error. The CDR3: CASSPGQPRDTAAFF. The DNA for the CDR3 is TGTGCCAGCTCACCCGGACAGCCCCGTGACACTGCAGCTTTCTTT. The chain combines TRBV18 with TRBJ1-1, with D perhaps TRBD1 (6 bases). The CDR3 totals 15 residues. Germline loops: CDR1 KGHSH, CDR2 LQKENI. Supplemented by reference TRBV18 and TRBJ1-1, the full variable domain reads NAGVMQNPRHLVRRRGQEARLRCSPMKGHSHVYWYRQLPEEGLKFMVYLQKENIIDESGMPKERFSAEFPKEGPSILRIQQVVRGDSAAYFCASSPGQPRDTAAFFGQGTRLTVV.

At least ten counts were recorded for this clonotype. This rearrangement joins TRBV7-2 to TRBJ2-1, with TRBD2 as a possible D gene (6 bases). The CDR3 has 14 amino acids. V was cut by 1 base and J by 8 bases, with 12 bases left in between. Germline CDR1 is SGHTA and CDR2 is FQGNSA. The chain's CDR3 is CASSLGASAYEQFF. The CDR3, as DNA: TGTGCCAGCAGCTTAGGGGCTAGCGCATATGAGCAGTTCTTC.

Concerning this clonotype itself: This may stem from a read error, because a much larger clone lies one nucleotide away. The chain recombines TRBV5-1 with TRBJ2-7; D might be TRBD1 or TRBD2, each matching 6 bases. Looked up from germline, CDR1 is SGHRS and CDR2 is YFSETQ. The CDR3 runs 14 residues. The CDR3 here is CASSSAGDSYEKYF. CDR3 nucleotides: TGCGCCAGCAGCTCAGCAGGGGACTCCTACGAGAAGTACTTC.

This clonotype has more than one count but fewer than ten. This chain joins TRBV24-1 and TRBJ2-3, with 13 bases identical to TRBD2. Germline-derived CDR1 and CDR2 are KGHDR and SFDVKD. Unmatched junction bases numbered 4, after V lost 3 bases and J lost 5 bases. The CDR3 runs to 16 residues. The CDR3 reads CATSDLGLAGRDTQYF. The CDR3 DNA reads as TGTGCCACCAGTGATCTGGGACTAGCGGGGCGAGATACGCAGTATTTT.

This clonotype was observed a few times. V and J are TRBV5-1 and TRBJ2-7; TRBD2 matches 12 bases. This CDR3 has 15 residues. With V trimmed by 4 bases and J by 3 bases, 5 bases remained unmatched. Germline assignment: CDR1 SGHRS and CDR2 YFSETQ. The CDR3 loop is CASSPGLAGIYEQYF. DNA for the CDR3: TGCGCCAGCAGCCCCGGACTAGCGGGAATCTACGAGCAGTACTTC. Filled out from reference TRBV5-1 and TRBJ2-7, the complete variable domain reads KAGVTQTPRYLIKTRGQQVTLSCSPISGHRSVSWYQQTPGQGLQFLFEYFSETQRNKGNFPGRFSGRQFSNSRSEMNVSTLELGDSALYLCASSPGLAGIYEQYFGPGTRLTVT.

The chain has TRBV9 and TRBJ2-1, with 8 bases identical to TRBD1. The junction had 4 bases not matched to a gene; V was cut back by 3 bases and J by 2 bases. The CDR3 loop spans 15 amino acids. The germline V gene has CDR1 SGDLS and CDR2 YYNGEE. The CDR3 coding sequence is TGTGCCAGCAGCGCAGGACAGGGCACCTACAATGAGCAGTTCTTC. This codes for CASSAGQGTYNEQFF.

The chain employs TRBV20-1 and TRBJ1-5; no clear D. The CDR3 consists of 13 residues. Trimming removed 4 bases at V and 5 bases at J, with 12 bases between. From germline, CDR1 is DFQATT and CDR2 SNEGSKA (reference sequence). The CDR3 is CSATRTADQPQHF. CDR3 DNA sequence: TGCAGTGCTACCCGGACCGCAGATCAGCCCCAGCATTTT.

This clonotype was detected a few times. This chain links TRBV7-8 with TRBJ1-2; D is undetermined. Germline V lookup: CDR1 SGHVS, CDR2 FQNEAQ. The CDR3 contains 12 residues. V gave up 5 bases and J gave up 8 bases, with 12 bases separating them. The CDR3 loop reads CASSKEREGYTF. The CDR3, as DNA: TGTGCCAGCAGCAAAGAAAGGGAAGGCTACACCTTC.

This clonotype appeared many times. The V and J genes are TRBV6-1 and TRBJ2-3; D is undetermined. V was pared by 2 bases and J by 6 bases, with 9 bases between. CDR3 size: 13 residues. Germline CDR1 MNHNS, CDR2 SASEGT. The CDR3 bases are TGTGCCAGCAGTGAAAACCCTCGCGATACGCAGTATTTT. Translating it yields CASSENPRDTQYF.

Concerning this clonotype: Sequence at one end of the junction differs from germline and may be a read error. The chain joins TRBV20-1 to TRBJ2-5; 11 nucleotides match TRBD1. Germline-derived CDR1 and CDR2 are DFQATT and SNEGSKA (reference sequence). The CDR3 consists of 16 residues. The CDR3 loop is CCARDRTGGLTETQYF. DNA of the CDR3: TGCTGTGCTAGAGATAGGACAGGGGGCTTGACAGAGACCCAGTACTTC.

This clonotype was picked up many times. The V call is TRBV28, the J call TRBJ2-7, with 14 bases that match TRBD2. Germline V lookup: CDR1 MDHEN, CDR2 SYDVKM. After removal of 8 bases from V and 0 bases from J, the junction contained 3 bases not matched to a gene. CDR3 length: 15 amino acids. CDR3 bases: TGTGCCAGCTTTGGGACTAGCGGGGGCTCCTACGAGCAGTACTTC. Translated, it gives CASFGTSGGSYEQYF.

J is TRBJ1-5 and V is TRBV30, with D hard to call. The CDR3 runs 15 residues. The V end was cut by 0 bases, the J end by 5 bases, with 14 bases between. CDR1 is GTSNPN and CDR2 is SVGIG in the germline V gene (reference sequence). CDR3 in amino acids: CAWSVGQRFDQPQHF. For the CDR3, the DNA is TGTGCCTGGAGTGTCGGGCAGCGATTTGATCAGCCCCAGCATTTT.

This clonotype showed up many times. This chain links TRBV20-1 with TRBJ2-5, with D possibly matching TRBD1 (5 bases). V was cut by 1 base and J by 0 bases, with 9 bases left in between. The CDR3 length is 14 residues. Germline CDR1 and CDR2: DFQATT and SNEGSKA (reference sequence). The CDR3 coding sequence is TGCAGTGCTAGAGCTCAAGGGGACCAAGAGACCCAGTACTTC. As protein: CSARAQGDQETQYF.

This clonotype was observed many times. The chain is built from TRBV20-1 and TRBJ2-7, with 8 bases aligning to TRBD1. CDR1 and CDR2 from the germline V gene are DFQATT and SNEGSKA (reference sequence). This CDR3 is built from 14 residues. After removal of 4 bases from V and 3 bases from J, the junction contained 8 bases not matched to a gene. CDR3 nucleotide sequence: TGCAGTGCTATGCGTACAGGGGGAAGCTACGAGCAGTACTTC. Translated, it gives CSAMRTGGSYEQYF.